These 21 T cell receptor beta chains came from one sample sequenced in a study of post-analysis software for immune sequencing data. The study's findings and limits: In patients, TRBV5-6, TRBV5-1 and TRBV20-1 belonged to roughly 5 TRBV segments found more frequently than in controls.

Their antigens are not known. Incorporated into the TCR beta cDNA libraries were unique molecular identifiers, which served to reduce PCR and sequencing biases. MiXCR, run by TCRdb on the PCR reads, gives a single entry per CDR3 protein. The sample holds roughly 540,000 distinct CDR3 sequences, around 34% seen once. Sequencing used blood. These receptors originate from a girl under 18 with multiple sclerosis.

Here the CDR3 reads CASRSHYGGSDTQYF. CDR3 in DNA: TGTGCCAGCAGAAGCCACTATGGGGGTTCAGATACGCAGTATTTT. The J gene is TRBJ2-3, the V gene TRBV6-1; perhaps D is TRBD1 or TRBD2 (5 bases each). Trimming left V 6 bases short and J 4 bases short, with 17 bases between. The CDR3 consists of 15 residues. Germline V gives CDR1 MNHNS, CDR2 SASEGT.

This clonotype was picked up a small number of times. The gene calls are TRBV11-2 and TRBJ2-6; D is uncertain. Per the germline V gene, CDR1 is SGHAT and CDR2 is FQNNGV. The CDR3 has 15 residues. V dropped 3 bases and J dropped 0 bases, with 6 bases sitting between them. CDR3 bases: TGTGCCAGCAGCTTCCCTAGCTCTGGGGCCAACGTCCTGACTTTC. This sequence encodes CASSFPSSGANVLTF.

The chain carries TRBV4-1 and TRBJ1-1, with D tentatively TRBD1 (6 bases). Germline assignment: CDR1 MGHRA and CDR2 YSYEKL. V was pared by 0 bases and J by 5 bases, with 16 bases between. The CDR3 extends over 16 amino acids. The CDR3: CASSQDRIGGGTEAFF. As DNA, the CDR3 is TGCGCCAGCAGCCAAGATCGGATCGGAGGGGGGACTGAAGCTTTCTTT.

This clonotype was counted only a few times. V and J are TRBV20-1 and TRBJ2-2; either TRBD1 or TRBD2 may fit D (7 bases each). The CDR3 has 14 amino acids. Germline lookup yields CDR1 DFQATT and CDR2 SNEGSKA (reference sequence). The V gene lost 6 bases and the J gene lost 6 bases, with 17 bases spanning the gap. The CDR3 loop reads CSAMTGRDAGELFF. Written as DNA, the CDR3 is TGCAGTGCCATGACAGGGAGGGACGCCGGGGAGCTGTTTTTT.

The V and J genes are TRBV7-9 and TRBJ1-5, with 8 positions matching TRBD1. CDR3 size: 15 residues. The ends lost 5 bases at V and 11 bases at J; junction bases unmatched: 14. Germline CDR1 is SEHNR and CDR2 is FQNEAQ (reference sequence). The CDR3 nucleotides read TGTGCCAGCAGCCCCCAAGGACAGGGTTGGTTGGCCCAGCATTTT. Translating it yields CASSPQGQGWLAQHF. Filled out from reference TRBV7-9 and TRBJ1-5, the complete variable domain reads DTGVSQNPRHKITKRGQNVTFRCDPISEHNRLYWYRQTLGQGPEFLTYFQNEAQLEKSRLLSDRFSAERPKGSFSTLEIQRTEQGDSAMYLCASSPQGQGWLAQHFGDGTRLSIL.

The chain joins TRBV10-3 to TRBJ1-1; 9 nucleotides line up with TRBD1. The germline V gene encodes CDR1 ENHRY and CDR2 SYGVKD. The CDR3 has 15 amino acids. V lost 4 bases, J lost 4 bases, and 7 bases stayed unmatched. CDR3 nucleotides: TGTGCCATCAGTGGGGGTGGACAGGGGACCACTGAAGCTTTCTTT. This sequence encodes CAISGGGQGTTEAFF.

This chain links TRBV6-5 with TRBJ1-1; D call uncertain. CDR3 length: 13 amino acids. With 8 bases removed from V and 1 base from J, the gap between germline ends came to 11 bases. Germline CDR1 and CDR2: MNHEY and SVGAGI. This CDR3 is CASLRSTNTEAFF. The CDR3 DNA reads as TGTGCCAGCCTACGGTCAACGAACACTGAAGCTTTCTTT.

This chain joins TRBV6-6 and TRBJ1-5; D is possibly TRBD1 (5 bases). CDR1 and CDR2 from the germline V gene are MNHNY and SVGAGI (reference sequence). Deletions cut 0 bases from V and 0 bases from J, with 12 bases between. CDR3 length equals 17 residues. CDR3 loop: CASSYSGGGNSNQPQHF. In nucleotides, the CDR3 is TGTGCCAGCAGTTACTCGGGGGGAGGGAATAGCAATCAGCCCCAGCATTTT.

This chain links TRBV20-1 with TRBJ2-5; 7 positions agree with TRBD2. Germline-derived CDR1 and CDR2 are DFQATT and SNEGSKA (reference sequence). The CDR3 sequence is 14 residues long. With V trimmed by 3 bases and J by 2 bases, 6 bases remained unmatched. Here the CDR3 DNA reads TGCAGTGCTAGCACCGCTAGCGGTCAAGAGACCCAGTACTTC. Residues: CSASTASGQETQYF.

The rearrangement uses TRBV7-2 and TRBJ2-1, with a possible D match to TRBD2 (5 bases). The CDR3 has 13 amino acids. V lost 5 bases and J 7 bases, leaving 12 bases between the germline ends. The germline V gene has CDR1 SGHTA and CDR2 FQGNSA. The CDR3 bases are TGTGCCAGCAGCCTCCGGACTCAGAATGAGCAGTTCTTC. Translation gives CASSLRTQNEQFF.

The gene calls are TRBV12-3 or TRBV12-4 and TRBJ2-5; no firm D call. The CDR3 is 14 amino acids. The V end lost 3 bases, the J end lost 2 bases, and 10 bases lay between the germline ends. CDR3 sequence: CASSFGRPQETQYF. Written as DNA, the CDR3 is TGTGCCAGCAGTTTCGGGCGGCCTCAAGAGACCCAGTACTTC.

DNA for the CDR3: TGTGCCAGCAGCTTATTACCAGGGTCCCTCTCCGCTTTCTTT. Translated: CASSLLPGSLSAFF. This chain connects TRBV7-2 to TRBJ1-1, with D tentatively TRBD1 (5 bases). Germline CDR1 and CDR2: SGHTA and FQGNSA. The CDR3 spans 14 residues. Trimming left V 2 bases short and J 11 bases short, with 18 bases between.

This chain uses TRBV11-1 with TRBJ1-2; D uncertain. Germline V gene lookup returns CDR1 SGHAT and CDR2 FQDESV (reference sequence). Trimming took off 3 bases at V and 4 bases at J, with 18 bases between the two ends. The CDR3 is made up of 16 amino acids. The CDR3 region is CASSFWAISPSYGYTF. The CDR3 coding sequence is TGTGCCAGCAGCTTTTGGGCAATATCGCCCAGCTATGGCTACACCTTC.

This clonotype was seen ten or more times. This chain joins TRBV9 and TRBJ1-2; unclear D gene. Germline CDR1 reads SGDLS; CDR2 reads YYNGEE. The length of the CDR3 is 16 residues. V shed 3 bases and J shed 4 bases, with 19 bases lying between them. DNA for the CDR3: TGTGCCAGCAGCGCCGCTAACAGCAAACTTACCTATGGCTACACCTTC. Protein sequence: CASSAANSKLTYGYTF.

The chain uses TRBV20-1 and TRBJ2-3; TRBD1 aligns across 7 bases. CDR3 length: 12 amino acids. Unmatched junction bases numbered 2, after V lost 5 bases and J lost 3 bases. Germline V gives CDR1 DFQATT, CDR2 SNEGSKA (reference sequence). The chain's CDR3 is CSAGTVTDTQYF. In DNA, the CDR3 is TGCAGTGCTGGGACAGTTACAGATACGCAGTATTTT.

Turning to this clonotype: A junction end diverges from the germline sequence, so it may reflect a read error. The chain links TRBV7-2 to TRBJ1-2; no clear D. This CDR3 contains 14 residues. The germline gives CDR1 SGHTA, CDR2 FQGNSA. This CDR3 reads CASSLAREGKGYTF. DNA of the CDR3: TGTGCCAGTAGCTTAGCCCGGGAAGGTAAAGGCTACACCTTC. Drawing the rest from reference TRBV7-2 and TRBJ1-2, the complete variable domain is GAGVSQSPSNKVTEKGKDVELRCDPISGHTALYWYRQSLGQGLEFLIYFQGNSAPDKSGLPSDRFSAERTGGSVSTLTIQRTQQEDSAVYLCASSLAREGKGYTFGSGTRLTVV.

This sequence joins TRBV3-1 and TRBJ2-5; D remains ambiguous. Germline-derived CDR1 and CDR2 are LGHDT and YNNKEL (reference sequence). The V gene lost 2 bases and the J gene lost 4 bases, with 5 bases spanning the gap. CDR3 length: 12 residues. In DNA, the CDR3 is TGTGCCAGCAGCCAACGGGTAGAGACCCAGTACTTC. This translates into CASSQRVETQYF.

The genes are TRBV12-3 or TRBV12-4 and TRBJ1-5; the match to TRBD1 covers 7 bases. The CDR3 is 15 residues long. V lost 10 bases, J lost 1 base, and 10 bases stayed unmatched. The CDR3 sequence: CANRKGAVSNQPQHF. The CDR3 nucleotides read TGTGCCAACAGGAAGGGGGCTGTAAGCAATCAGCCCCAGCATTTT.

In this sample, this clonotype turned up a few times. The CDR3 nucleotides are TGTGCCAGCAGCTTAGATCAAGGGTCATATGGCTACACCTTC. Amino acid sequence: CASSLDQGSYGYTF. V and J are TRBV11-2 and TRBJ1-2; the D is unclear. From germline, CDR1 is SGHAT and CDR2 FQNNGV. V shed 0 bases and J shed 5 bases, with 10 bases lying between them. The CDR3 totals 14 residues.

The chain joins TRBV20-1 to TRBJ1-2; 12 bases match TRBD1. V trimming: 0 bases; J trimming: 4 bases; junction bases outside the gene matches: 6. The CDR3 sequence is 16 residues long. The germline gives CDR1 DFQATT, CDR2 SNEGSKA (reference sequence). Here the CDR3 DNA reads TGCAGTGCTAGAGATGGAGGGACAGGGGGCCTCTATGGCTACACCTTC. Its translation: CSARDGGTGGLYGYTF.

This clonotype appeared a few times. The chain carries TRBV27 and TRBJ2-5; 7 bases fit TRBD2. CDR1 is MNHEY, CDR2 SMNVEV, per germline (reference sequence). The CDR3 runs 16 residues. J lost 2 bases, V lost 5 bases, and 11 bases had no gene match. The CDR3 region has the DNA TGTGCCAGCAGTAACACCGGGACTACACTGCAAGAGACCCAGTACTTC. Its protein is CASSNTGTTLQETQYF.